This TCR beta chain was profiled in a study of blood T cell repertoires in COVID-19. Looking at the study overall: Samples representing acute and convalescent COVID-19 were sourced from the United States, Italy and Spain. PBMCs, B-cell-depleted T cells, or T cells provided the cDNA or gDNA that made up the material.

The recovered donors of Cohort 3 showed two negative PCRs, clearance, or symptom resolution. The germline gives CDR1 MNHNS, CDR2 SASEGT. Trimming removed 4 bases from V and 4 bases from J; junction bases left unmatched: 3. The CDR3 covers 13 residues. In its sample, this clone was seen once. Original analysis: Amplified reference gene primers provided the basis for estimating nucleated cell counts. Clones were read by immunoSEQ multiplex PCR, and TCRdb kept only the in-frame ones, dropping some. Clone size and V and J calls were adopted from that table, with D and trimming inferred from the DNA. The repertoire holds 150,000 to 200,000 clones, with around 80% as singletons.

This TCR was sampled from a middle-aged man who had recovered from COVID-19. The chain couples TRBV6-1 to TRBJ1-2; 7 nucleotides line up with TRBD1. The sequenced material came from PBMCs or T cells enriched from blood (not recorded which). The CDR3 is CASSADRAYGYTF. The CDR3 coding sequence is TGTGCCAGCAGTGCCGACAGGGCCTATGGCTACACCTTC.